The next 21 T cell receptor beta chains were all read from a single sample in a study of cytomegalovirus exposure and HLA in healthy donors. PCR used 60 Vbeta primers and 13 Jbeta primers. Only in-frame clones appear in the TCRdb table, and some are missing; sequencing was by immunoSEQ multiplex PCR. This sample has 100,000 to 150,000 clones, with about 81% found just once. Sequencing used PBMCs. The source of these receptors is a middle-aged woman in good health and CMV-seropositive.

The J gene is TRBJ1-1, the V gene TRBV29-1; D ambiguous. V lost 3 bases, J lost 11 bases, and 13 bases lay in between. CDR1 is SQVTM, CDR2 ANQGSEA, per germline. The CDR3 loop spans 11 amino acids. CDR3 sequence (DNA): TGCAGCGTTGACGTATGGTGTGAGGCTTTCTTT. It specifies CSVDVWCEAFF. Full variable domain (outside the CDR3, taken from reference TRBV29-1 and TRBJ1-1): SAVISQKPSRDICQRGTSLTIQCQVDSQVTMMFWYRQQPGQSLTLIATANQGSEATYESGFVIDKFPISRPNLTFSTLTVSNMSPEDSSIYLCSVDVWCEAFFGQGTRLTVV.

The V and J genes are TRBV27 and TRBJ2-3; D is perhaps TRBD2 (5 bases). Per germline, CDR1 MNHEY and CDR2 SMNVEV (reference sequence). The V end lost 3 bases, the J end lost 1 base, and 20 bases lay between the germline ends. This CDR3 has 18 residues. The CDR3 is CASSFGGGRPGGTDTQYF. For the CDR3, the DNA is TGTGCCAGCAGTTTTGGAGGAGGACGTCCTGGGGGCACAGATACGCAGTATTTT.

The chain uses TRBV9 and TRBJ2-2; D perhaps matches TRBD2 (5 bases). Deletions cut 3 bases from V and 4 bases from J, with 13 bases between. CDR3 length: 15 residues. Looked up from germline, CDR1 is SGDLS and CDR2 is YYNGEE. This chain's CDR3 is CASSGTHTLTGELFF. Here the CDR3 DNA reads TGTGCCAGCAGCGGGACTCACACCCTCACCGGGGAGCTGTTTTTT.

The chain has TRBV27 and TRBJ1-2; D is perhaps TRBD1 (6 bases). Trimming removed 6 bases at V and 3 bases at J, with 17 bases between. The CDR3 length is 15 residues. Germline CDR1 is MNHEY and CDR2 is SMNVEV (reference sequence). This CDR3 reads CASRPASGAYYGYTF. CDR3 DNA: TGTGCCAGCAGGCCTGCTTCAGGGGCATACTATGGCTACACCTTC.

Regarding this clone: The sample contains more than one DNA sequence encoding this CDR3. The V and J genes are TRBV29-1 and TRBJ1-1; TRBD1 aligns across 7 bases. The V gene end was trimmed by 3 bases and the J gene end by 1 base; junction bases not matched to a gene: 2. The germline V gene encodes CDR1 SQVTM and CDR2 ANQGSEA. The CDR3 spans 13 residues. CDR3: CSVEGTANTEAFF. Here the CDR3 DNA reads TGCAGCGTTGAGGGGACAGCGAACACTGAAGCTTTCTTT.

V gene TRBV11-2 combines with J gene TRBJ1-2, with 11 bases identical to TRBD1. From germline, CDR1 is SGHAT and CDR2 FQNNGV. J gave up 4 bases and V 6 bases, and 4 bases lay outside the gene matches. This CDR3 region has 14 residues. The CDR3 DNA follows: TGTGCCAGCAGGGGGACAGGGGGGACCTATGGCTACACCTTC. Amino acid sequence: CASRGTGGTYGYTF.

The chain employs TRBV6-5 and TRBJ1-4; 9 bases fit TRBD1. Trimming removed 4 bases from V and 5 bases from J; junction bases left unmatched: 8. The CDR3 contains 16 residues. CDR1 and CDR2 from the germline V gene are MNHEY and SVGAGI. This CDR3 is CASSLRRQGGNEKLFF. The CDR3 coding sequence is TGTGCCAGCAGTTTGAGACGACAGGGGGGAAATGAAAAACTGTTTTTT.

The gene calls are TRBV11-3 and TRBJ2-3, with 10 nucleotides matching TRBD1. Trimming at V came to 4 bases and at J to 8 bases, leaving 6 bases not matched to a gene. Germline CDR1 and CDR2: SGHNT and YENEEA. The CDR3 spans 14 residues. The DNA for the CDR3 is TGTGCCAGCAGCTGGGGACAGGGGCTTGGTACGCAGTATTTT. Its translation: CASSWGQGLGTQYF.

The chain joins TRBV5-1 to TRBJ2-7; 7 bases are shared with TRBD2. Looked up from germline, CDR1 is SGHRS and CDR2 is YFSETQ. This CDR3 is 15 amino acids long. After removal of 2 bases from V and 1 base from J, the junction contained 6 bases not matched to a gene. The CDR3 nucleotides read TGCGCCAGCAGCTTTCTCCCGGGACTATCCTACGAGCAGTACTTC. This encodes CASSFLPGLSYEQYF.

This chain joins TRBV7-2 and TRBJ1-4, with D maybe TRBD1 (6 bases). V was cut by 8 bases and J by 8 bases, with 21 bases left in between. The CDR3 contains 15 residues. Per the germline V gene, CDR1 is SGHTA and CDR2 is FQGNSA. The CDR3 region has the DNA TGTGCCAGCGGAGAACAGGGAGGGATTGGGGAAAAACTGTTTTTT. Protein product: CASGEQGGIGEKLFF.

Worth noting for this clone: The CDR3 does not close with the conserved phenylalanine or tryptophan, likely indicating a read error. The chain has TRBV5-1 and TRBJ1-4; 9 nucleotides line up with TRBD1. Germline CDR1 SGHRS, CDR2 YFSETQ. This CDR3 spans 15 amino acids. Trimming at V came to 3 bases and at J to 5 bases, leaving 5 bases not matched to a gene. In nucleotides, the CDR3 is TGCGCCAGCAGCTGGTCCGGGACAGGGAATGAAAAACTGTTTCTT. Translated: CASSWSGTGNEKLFL.

J is TRBJ2-2 and V is TRBV10-1; a possible D gene is TRBD1 (5 bases). Trimming cost V 6 bases and J 5 bases, with 16 bases left between them. This CDR3 contains 15 residues. Germline V gene data show CDR1 as WNHNN and CDR2 as SYGVQD (reference sequence). The CDR3 here is CASSDLRDSTGELFF. CDR3 nucleotides: TGCGCCAGCAGCGACCTCAGGGATTCGACCGGGGAGCTGTTTTTT.

V usage is TRBV11-2 and J usage is TRBJ2-1; possibly TRBD2 for D (5 bases). Germline V lookup: CDR1 SGHAT, CDR2 FQNNGV. The V gene lost 5 bases and the J gene lost 2 bases, with 10 bases spanning the gap. The CDR3 runs 14 residues. The CDR3 bases are TGTGCCAGCAGCCCTCAGCGGACCTACAATGAGCAGTTCTTC. It specifies CASSPQRTYNEQFF.

This clone is medium-sized (0.01 to 0.1%) in the sample. The genes are TRBV27 and TRBJ1-5; D might be TRBD1 (5 bases). Germline CDR1 reads MNHEY; CDR2 reads SMNVEV (reference sequence). CDR3 length equals 14 residues. Trimming removed 2 bases from V and 7 bases from J, with 12 bases in between. The CDR3 region is CASSLAGTRQPQHF. CDR3 nucleotides: TGTGCCAGCAGTTTAGCGGGGACTCGACAGCCCCAGCATTTT.

This chain links TRBV18 with TRBJ1-2, with D possibly matching TRBD1 (5 bases). Germline V gene lookup returns CDR1 KGHSH and CDR2 LQKENI. The V gene lost 0 bases and the J gene lost 1 base, with 9 bases spanning the gap. The CDR3 has 15 amino acids. This chain's CDR3 is CASSPPPQGNYGYTF. CDR3 sequence (DNA): TGTGCCAGCTCACCACCGCCCCAGGGTAACTATGGCTACACCTTC.

V and J are TRBV19 and TRBJ2-5; 12 nucleotides align to TRBD2. Germline V gene lookup returns CDR1 LNHDA and CDR2 SQIVND (reference sequence). CDR3 length equals 18 residues. V shed 4 bases and J 5 bases; nucleotides not matched to a gene: 14. CDR3 region: CASSTRASGRALRETQYF. The CDR3 DNA reads as TGTGCCAGTAGTACCAGGGCTAGCGGGAGGGCCCTCCGGGAGACCCAGTACTTC.

This clone was detected once. The chain links TRBV7-9 to TRBJ1-2; D possibly corresponds to TRBD1 (6 bases). Looked up from germline, CDR1 is SEHNR and CDR2 is FQNEAQ (reference sequence). V lost 1 base and J 0 bases, leaving 9 bases between the germline ends. The CDR3 covers 15 residues. The DNA of the CDR3 is TGTGCCAGCAGCTTAGTGGGGGCCACTAACTATGGCTACACCTTC. It encodes CASSLVGATNYGYTF.

CDR3 DNA sequence: TGCGCCAGCAGCTTCGGCTTAGGGCGGGGGCTACCCTACGAGCAGTACTTC. Protein sequence: CASSFGLGRGLPYEQYF. The chain uses TRBV5-1 and TRBJ2-7, with D possibly being TRBD2 (7 bases). Germline lookup yields CDR1 SGHRS and CDR2 YFSETQ. Trimming removed 2 bases at V and 2 bases at J, with 20 bases between. The CDR3 consists of 17 residues. The full variable domain, in which reference TRBV5-1 and TRBJ2-7 provide the parts outside the CDR3, is KAGVTQTPRYLIKTRGQQVTLSCSPISGHRSVSWYQQTPGQGLQFLFEYFSETQRNKGNFPGRFSGRQFSNSRSEMNVSTLELGDSALYLCASSFGLGRGLPYEQYFGPGTRLTVT.

CDR3 DNA: TGTGCCAGCAGCCCCCGACAGGGACCCGAAAACACTGAAGCTTTCTTT. As protein: CASSPRQGPENTEAFF. The gene calls are TRBV7-2 and TRBJ1-1; 7 bases agree with TRBD1. J gave up 2 bases and V 5 bases, and 11 bases lay outside the gene matches. The CDR3 contains 16 residues. The germline CDR1 and CDR2 sequences are SGHTA and FQGNSA.

The chain has TRBV4-1 and TRBJ1-1, with 7 bases lining up with TRBD1. The CDR3 sequence is 14 residues long. The trim removed 7 bases at V and 2 bases at J, leaving 7 bases unmatched. The germline V gene has CDR1 MGHRA and CDR2 YSYEKL. The CDR3 spells CASKYEGANTEAFF. CDR3 in DNA: TGCGCCAGCAAATACGAGGGGGCAAACACTGAAGCTTTCTTT.

This clone has more than one count but fewer than ten. V is TRBV9 and J is TRBJ1-1; no reliable D call. Trimming took 0 bases from V and 2 from J, leaving 5 bases between them. This CDR3 comprises 13 residues. Germline V gives CDR1 SGDLS, CDR2 YYNGEE. The CDR3 DNA is TGTGCCAGCAGCGTAGAATTAAACACTGAAGCTTTCTTT. This codes for CASSVELNTEAFF.